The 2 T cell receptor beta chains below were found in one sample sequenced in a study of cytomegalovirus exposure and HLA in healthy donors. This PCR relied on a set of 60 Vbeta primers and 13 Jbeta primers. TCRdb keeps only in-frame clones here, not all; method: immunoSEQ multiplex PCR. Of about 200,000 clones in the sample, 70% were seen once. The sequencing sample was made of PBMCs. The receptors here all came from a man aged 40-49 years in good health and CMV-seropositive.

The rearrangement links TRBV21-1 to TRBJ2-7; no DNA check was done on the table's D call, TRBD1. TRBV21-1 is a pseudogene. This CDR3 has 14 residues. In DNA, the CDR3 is TGTGCCAGCAGCAACCGCAGGGAAGCCTACGAGCAGTACTTC. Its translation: CASSNRREAYEQYF.

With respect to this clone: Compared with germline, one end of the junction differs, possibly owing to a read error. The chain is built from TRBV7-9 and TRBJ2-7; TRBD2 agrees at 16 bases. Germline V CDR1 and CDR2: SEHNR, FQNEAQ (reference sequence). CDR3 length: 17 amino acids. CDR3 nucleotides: TGTTCCAGCAGCCTAGGGACTAGCGGGGGGGCGTCCTACGAGCAGTACTTC. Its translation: CSSSLGTSGGASYEQYF.